The source of this TCR beta chain is a study of beta chain features in type 1 diabetes. Study findings and constraints: VDJ junctions sequenced from type 1 diabetes patients showed fewer insertions and more deletions. There was no resolution here of whether HLA type influences TCRB rearrangement. High TCR expression in some cells could lead to their over-representation in cDNA sequencing.

This clone has just a few counts. Its antigen is not known. The germline CDR1 and CDR2 sequences are SGHAT and FQNNGV. Trimming stripped 5 bases from V and 6 bases from J, with 24 bases between. The CDR3 has 17 amino acids. cDNA synthesis used the whole RNA isolate, giving expressed TCRB sequences. Here immunoSEQ multiplex PCR was the method, and the copy in TCRdb shows in-frame clones only, minus some. The table lists over 120,000 clones, 8.5% to 12% of them singletons. The chain recombines TRBV11-2 with TRBJ2-3, with a tentative D call TRBD2 (6 bases). The sample was naive CD4+ T cells from blood. The receptor comes from a man aged 18 to 30 in good health. This CDR3 reads CASSRKFPGTLADTQYF. The CDR3 nucleotides are TGTGCCAGCAGCCGAAAATTCCCCGGGACCCTAGCGGATACGCAGTATTTT.